The TCR beta chain under discussion was sequenced for a study of blood T cell repertoires in COVID-19. Whole-study context: Some COVID-19 samples were acute and others convalescent; all came from the United States, Italy and Spain. Nucleic acid was either cDNA or gDNA, and it came from T cells, B-cell-depleted T cells, or PBMCs.

The CDR3 loop spans 19 amino acids. CDR1 and CDR2 from the germline V gene are MDHEN and SYDVKM. Trimming removed 4 bases from V and 5 bases from J, with 24 bases in between. The authors' processing: Estimated nucleated cell counts came from reference gene primer amplification. Assay: immunoSEQ multiplex PCR; the TCRdb copy retains only in-frame clones and omits some. V, J and clone size were drawn from that table, and D and trimming were deduced from the DNA. The data show 73,000 or so clones, around 86% seen once. This chain links TRBV28 with TRBJ2-6; D perhaps matches TRBD2 (5 bases). The receptor's source is a man aged 25 to 45 with acute or convalescent COVID-19. Sequences were obtained from peripheral blood. CDR3 loop: CASSSELRAGVSRANVLTF. The CDR3, as DNA: TGTGCCAGCAGTTCCGAACTCCGCGCCGGGGTTTCGAGGGCCAACGTCCTGACTTTC.